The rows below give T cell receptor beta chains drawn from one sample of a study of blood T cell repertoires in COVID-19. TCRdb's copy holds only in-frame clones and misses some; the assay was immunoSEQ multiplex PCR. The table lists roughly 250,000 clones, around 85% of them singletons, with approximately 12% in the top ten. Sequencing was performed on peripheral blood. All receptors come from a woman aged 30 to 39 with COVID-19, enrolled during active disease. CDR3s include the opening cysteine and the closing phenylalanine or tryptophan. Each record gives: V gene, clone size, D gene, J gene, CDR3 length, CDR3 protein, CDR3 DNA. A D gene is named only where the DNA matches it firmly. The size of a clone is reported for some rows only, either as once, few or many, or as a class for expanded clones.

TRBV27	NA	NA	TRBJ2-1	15	CASSWAGRAGNEQFF	TGTGCCAGCAGTTGGGCCGGAAGGGCGGGGAATGAGCAGTTCTTC
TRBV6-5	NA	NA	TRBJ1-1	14	CASLRGSLGTEAFF	TGTGCCAGCCTAAGGGGATCCTTGGGCACTGAAGCTTTCTTT
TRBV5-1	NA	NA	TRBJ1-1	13	CASSLDRDTEAFF	TGCGCCAGCAGCTTGGACAGGGACACTGAAGCTTTCTTT
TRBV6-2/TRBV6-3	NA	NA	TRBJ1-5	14	CASSHGNSNQPQHF	TGTGCCAGCAGCCACGGGAACTCCAATCAGCCCCAGCATTTT
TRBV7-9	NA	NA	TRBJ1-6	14	CASRLGADNSPLHF	TGTGCCAGCAGGTTAGGGGCAGATAATTCACCCCTCCACTTT
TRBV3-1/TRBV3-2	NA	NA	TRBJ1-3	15	CASSQFWGEGNTIYF	TGTGCCAGCAGCCAATTCTGGGGGGAAGGAAACACCATATATTTT
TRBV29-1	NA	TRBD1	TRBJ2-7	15	CSVEGLPGQLYEQYF	TGCAGCGTTGAAGGCCTCCCGGGACAGTTGTACGAGCAGTACTTC
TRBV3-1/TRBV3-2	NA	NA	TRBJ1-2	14	CASSQGLTNYGYTF	TGTGCCAGCAGCCAAGGCCTAACTAACTATGGCTACACCTTC
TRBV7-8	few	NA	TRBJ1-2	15	CASSLGSGVAYGYTF	TGTGCCAGCAGCTTAGGGTCCGGAGTAGCTTATGGCTACACCTTC
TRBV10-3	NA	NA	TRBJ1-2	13	CATVRSNSYGYTF	TGTGCCACCGTCCGATCTAACAGCTATGGCTACACCTTC
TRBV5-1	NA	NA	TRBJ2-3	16	CASSAAQGLSTDTQYF	TGCGCCAGCAGCGCCGCGCAGGGGCTAAGCACAGATACGCAGTATTTT
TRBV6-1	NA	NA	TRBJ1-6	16	CASSEAPSRRNSPLHF	TGTGCCAGCAGTGAAGCGCCGTCCAGGAGGAATTCACCCCTCCACTTT
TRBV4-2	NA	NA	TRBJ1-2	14	CASSQDGGFYGYTF	TGTGCCAGCAGCCAAGATGGCGGGTTCTATGGCTACACCTTC
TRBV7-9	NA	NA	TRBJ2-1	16	CASSAGPLRGAAEQFF	TGTGCCAGCAGCGCCGGACCCCTACGGGGGGCCGCTGAGCAGTTCTTC
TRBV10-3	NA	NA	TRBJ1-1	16	CAISESPRDLNTEAFF	TGTGCCATCAGTGAGTCTCCCAGGGACTTAAACACTGAAGCTTTCTTT
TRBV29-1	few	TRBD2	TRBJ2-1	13	CSVASGGNNEQFF	TGCAGCGTTGCTAGCGGGGGGAACAATGAGCAGTTCTTC
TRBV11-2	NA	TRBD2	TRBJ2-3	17	CASSLLSGGAGTDTQYF	TGTGCCAGCAGCTTACTGAGCGGGGGGGCCGGCACAGATACGCAGTATTTT
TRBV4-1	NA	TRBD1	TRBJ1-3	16	CASSQTGASSGNTIYF	TGCGCCAGCAGCCAGACAGGGGCGAGCTCTGGAAACACCATATATTTT
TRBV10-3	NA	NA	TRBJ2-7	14	CANSDRLGSYEQYF	TGTGCCAACTCAGACAGGCTGGGGTCCTACGAGCAGTACTTC
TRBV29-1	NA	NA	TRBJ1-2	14	CSVDGTAYNYGYTF	TGCAGCGTTGACGGGACTGCATATAACTATGGCTACACCTTC
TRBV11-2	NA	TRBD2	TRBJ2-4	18	CASSKNPGGYLAKNIQYF	TGTGCCAGCAGCAAAAACCCCGGGGGGTACCTAGCCAAAAACATTCAGTACTTC
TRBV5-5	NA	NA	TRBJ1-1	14	CASSALQTGSEAFF	TGTGCCAGCAGCGCACTCCAGACGGGGAGCGAAGCTTTCTTT
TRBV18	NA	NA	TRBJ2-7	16	CASSPRGQGGSYEQYF	TGTGCCAGCTCACCAAGGGGGCAGGGAGGCTCCTACGAGCAGTACTTC
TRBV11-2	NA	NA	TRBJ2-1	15	CASSLEGAGANEQFF	TGTGCCAGCAGCTTAGAGGGGGCAGGGGCAAATGAGCAGTTCTTC
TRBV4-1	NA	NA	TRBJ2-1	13	CASSQGDGGEQFF	TGCGCCAGCAGCCAAGGAGACGGCGGTGAGCAGTTCTTC
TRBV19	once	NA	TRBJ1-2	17	CASSIDHGLGGLNGYTF	TGTGCCAGTAGTATAGACCATGGACTCGGGGGTCTTAATGGCTACACCTTC
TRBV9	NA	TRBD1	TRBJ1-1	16	CASSTHTQGAYSEAFF	TGTGCCAGCAGCACCCATACCCAGGGGGCGTACTCTGAAGCTTTCTTT
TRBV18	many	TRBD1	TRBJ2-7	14	CASSRTGAIYEQYF	TGTGCCAGCTCTAGGACAGGGGCGATCTACGAGCAGTACTTC
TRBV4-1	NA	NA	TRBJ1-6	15	CASSPGQSYNSPLHF	TGCGCCAGCAGCCCTGGACAATCCTATAATTCACCCCTCCACTTT
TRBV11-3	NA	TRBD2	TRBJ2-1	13	CASSLGGGHEQFF	TGTGCCAGCAGCTTAGGCGGGGGGCATGAGCAGTTCTTC
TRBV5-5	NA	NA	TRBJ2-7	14	CASSLAGHHMVQYF	TGTGCCAGCAGCTTAGCGGGACATCATATGGTGCAGTACTTC
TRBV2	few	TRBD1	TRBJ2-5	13	CASRTGQVETQYF	TGTGCCAGCAGGACGGGACAGGTGGAGACCCAGTACTTC
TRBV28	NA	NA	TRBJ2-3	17	CATKSRSQMRDTDTQYF	TGTGCCACCAAAAGCCGGAGTCAGATGAGAGACACAGATACGCAGTATTTT